These T cell receptor beta chains were read from a single sample in a study of control samples from healthy donors and cancer patients. Clones were read by immunoSEQ multiplex PCR, and TCRdb kept only the in-frame ones, dropping some. This table has roughly 100,000 clones, 92% appearing once. Sequencing was carried out using blood. The receptors shown here come from a human donor in good health. The donor label of this sample is uncertain. Each CDR3 is given with its conserved first and last residue. A D gene is named only where the DNA matches it firmly. Only part of the rows carry a size: once, few, many, or a class if the clone is expanded.

clone_size	d_call	v_call	j_call	cdr3_aa	cdr3_nt
NA	TRBD1	TRBV10-2	TRBJ2-5	CASSATGVQETQYF	TGCGCCAGCAGTGCTACAGGGGTACAAGAGACCCAGTACTTC
NA	TRBD1	TRBV5-5	TRBJ2-5	CASSSGTGVETQYF	TGTGCCAGCAGCTCAGGGACAGGGGTAGAGACCCAGTACTTC
once	TRBD2	TRBV5-1	TRBJ2-5	CASSLAPSGGSEGQYF	TGCGCCAGCAGCTTGGCCCCTAGCGGGGGGAGTGAGGGCCAGTACTTC
NA	TRBD1	TRBV6-6	TRBJ1-5	CASHLGQGGNQPQHF	TGTGCCAGCCATTTAGGACAGGGCGGGAATCAGCCCCAGCATTTT
NA	TRBD1	TRBV5-6	TRBJ1-2	CASSRTGEDGYTF	TGTGCCAGCAGCCGGACAGGGGAGGATGGCTACACCTTC
NA	NA	TRBV30	TRBJ1-2	CAWSSQGGYGYTF	TGTGCCTGGAGTTCCCAGGGAGGCTATGGCTACACCTTC
NA	TRBD1	TRBV5-4	TRBJ2-3	CASSRRDRRTDTQYF	TGTGCCAGCAGCCGCCGGGACAGACGCACAGATACGCAGTATTTT
NA	NA	TRBV6-5	TRBJ1-6	CASRGGGGAPLHF	TGTGCCAGCAGGGGGGGCGGGGGAGCACCCCTCCACTTT
NA	NA	TRBV19	TRBJ1-3	CASSIIGMGSGNTIYF	TGTGCCAGTAGTATAATTGGGATGGGCTCTGGAAACACCATATATTTT
NA	NA	TRBV7-2	TRBJ1-2	CASSLFGRVGNYGYTF	TGTGCCAGCAGCTTATTTGGCCGCGTGGGGAACTATGGCTACACCTTC
NA	NA	TRBV3-1/TRBV3-2	TRBJ1-1	CASSQDASRSTQAFF	TGTGCCAGCAGCCAAGATGCGAGCAGAAGTACTCAAGCTTTCTTT
NA	TRBD1	TRBV6-2/TRBV6-3	TRBJ1-5	CASSYSGRGSNQPQHF	TGTGCCAGCAGTTACTCTGGCAGGGGGAGCAATCAGCCCCAGCATTTT
NA	NA	TRBV18	TRBJ2-2	CASSRRGNTGELFF	TGTGCCAGCTCACGCAGGGGGAACACCGGGGAGCTGTTTTTT
NA	NA	TRBV20-1	TRBJ1-2	CSASSALYYGYTF	TGCAGTGCTAGTTCAGCTTTATACTATGGCTACACCTTC
NA	NA	TRBV6-4	TRBJ1-4	CASSDKRGEKLFF	TGTGCCAGCAGTGATAAAAGGGGGGAAAAACTGTTTTTT
NA	TRBD1	TRBV18	TRBJ1-6	CASSLGQQNSPLHF	TGTGCCAGCTCACTGGGACAGCAAAATTCACCCCTCCACTTT